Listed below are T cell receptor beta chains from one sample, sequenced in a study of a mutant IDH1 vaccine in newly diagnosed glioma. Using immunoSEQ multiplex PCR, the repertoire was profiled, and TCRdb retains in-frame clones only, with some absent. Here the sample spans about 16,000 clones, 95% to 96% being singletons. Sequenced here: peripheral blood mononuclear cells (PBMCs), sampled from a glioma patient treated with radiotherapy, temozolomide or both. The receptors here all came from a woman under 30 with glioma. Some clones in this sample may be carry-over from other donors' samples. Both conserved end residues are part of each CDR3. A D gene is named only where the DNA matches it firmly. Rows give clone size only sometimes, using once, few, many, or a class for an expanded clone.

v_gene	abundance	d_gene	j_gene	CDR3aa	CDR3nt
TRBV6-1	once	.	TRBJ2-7	CASRMGLTYEQYF	TGTGCCAGCAGAATGGGACTTACCTACGAGCAGTACTTC
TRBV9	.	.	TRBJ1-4	CASSALDNRVAGGEKLFF	TGTGCCAGCAGCGCCCTCGATAACAGGGTGGCCGGGGGGGAAAAACTGTTTTTT
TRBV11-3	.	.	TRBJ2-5	CASSPGETQYF	TGTGCCAGCAGCCCGGGGGAGACCCAGTACTTC
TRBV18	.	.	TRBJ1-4	CASSPAGGAEKLFF	TGTGCCAGCTCACCAGCGGGGGGGGCTGAAAAACTGTTTTTT
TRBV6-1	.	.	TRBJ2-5	CASSEVGLGRGSKETQYF	TGTGCCAGCAGTGAAGTGGGATTGGGCAGGGGCTCGAAGGAGACCCAGTACTTC
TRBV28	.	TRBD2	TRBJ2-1	CASSLAYSGGAYNEQFF	TGTGCCAGCAGTCTAGCGTATAGCGGGGGGGCCTACAATGAGCAGTTCTTC
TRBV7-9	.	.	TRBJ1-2	CASSFSAGLYGYTF	TGTGCCAGCAGCTTCAGTGCAGGACTCTATGGCTACACCTTC
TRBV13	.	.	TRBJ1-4	CASTLSGTAEKLFF	TGTGCCAGCACCCTATCCGGGACCGCGGAAAAACTGTTTTTT
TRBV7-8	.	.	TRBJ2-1	CASSRSSGSNEQFF	TGTGCCAGCAGTAGATCAAGCGGAAGCAATGAGCAGTTCTTC
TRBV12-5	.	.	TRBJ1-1	CASGLQNTEAFF	TGTGCTAGTGGTTTGCAGAACACTGAAGCTTTCTTT
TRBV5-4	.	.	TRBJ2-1	CASSSAFGAAYNEQFF	TGTGCCAGCAGCTCCGCTTTTGGGGCAGCCTACAATGAGCAGTTCTTC
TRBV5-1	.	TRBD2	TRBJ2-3	CASSVLVGRGLAGTDTQYF	TGCGCCAGCAGCGTGTTGGTTGGGCGGGGACTAGCTGGCACAGATACGCAGTATTTT
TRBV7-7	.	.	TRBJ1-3	CASSPGTGASGNTIYF	TGTGCTAGCAGCCCCGGGACGGGAGCATCTGGAAACACCATATATTTT
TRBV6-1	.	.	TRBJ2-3	CASSGTGLTQYF	TGTGCCAGCAGTGGGACGGGGCTGACGCAGTATTTT
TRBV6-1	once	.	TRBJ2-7	CASSEQAGVTYEQYF	TGTGCCAGCAGTGAACAGGCAGGGGTGACCTACGAGCAGTACTTC
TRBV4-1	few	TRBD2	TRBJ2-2	CASSQDPAGVGTGELFF	TGCGCCAGCAGCCAAGATCCAGCGGGGGTAGGCACCGGGGAGCTGTTTTTT
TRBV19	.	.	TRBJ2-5	CASSMTQETQYF	TGTGCCAGTAGTATGACCCAAGAGACCCAGTACTTC
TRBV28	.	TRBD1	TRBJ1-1	CASSSMAPDRGLPYEAFF	TGTGCCAGCAGTTCCATGGCCCCAGACAGGGGCCTGCCCTATGAAGCTTTCTTT
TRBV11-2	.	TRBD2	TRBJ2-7	CASSETSGETYEQYF	TGTGCCAGCAGCGAAACTAGCGGTGAGACCTACGAGCAGTACTTC
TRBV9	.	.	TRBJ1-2	CASSVGGWYGYTF	TGTGCCAGCAGCGTAGGCGGTTGGTATGGCTACACCTTC
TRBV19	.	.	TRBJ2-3	CASNVKYGGTDTQYF	TGTGCCAGTAACGTAAAATACGGTGGCACAGATACGCAGTATTTT
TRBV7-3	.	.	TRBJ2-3	CASSLNPTPGRGNEGTQYF	TGTGCCAGCAGCTTAAACCCCACCCCGGGGAGAGGGAATGAGGGTACGCAGTATTTT
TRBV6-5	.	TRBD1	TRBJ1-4	CASTKTGDLAKLFF	TGTGCCAGCACTAAGACAGGGGACCTAGCAAAACTGTTTTTT
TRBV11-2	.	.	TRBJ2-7	CASSLAGYAPISYEQYF	TGTGCCAGCAGCTTAGCTGGGTACGCGCCCATCTCCTACGAGCAGTACTTC
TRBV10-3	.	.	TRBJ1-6	CAISEQGGDSPLHF	TGTGCCATCAGTGAGCAGGGCGGTGATTCACCCCTCCACTTT
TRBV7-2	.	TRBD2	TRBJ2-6	CASSRGGHMSSGANVLTF	TGTGCCAGCAGCCGGGGGGGACACATGAGCTCTGGGGCCAACGTCCTGACTTTC
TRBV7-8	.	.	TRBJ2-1	CASSLSGASYNEQFF	TGTGCCAGCAGTCTTAGCGGAGCGTCTTACAATGAGCAGTTCTTC
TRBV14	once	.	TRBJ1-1	CASSPGRRDPDAFF	TGTGCCAGCAGCCCAGGCAGAAGGGACCCAGATGCTTTCTTT
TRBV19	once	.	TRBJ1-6	CASRGREANSYNSPLHF	TGTGCCAGTAGAGGCAGGGAAGCCAACTCCTATAATTCACCCCTCCACTTT
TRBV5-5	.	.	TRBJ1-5	CASSLIWDQPQHF	TGTGCCAGCAGCTTGATTTGGGATCAGCCCCAGCATTTT
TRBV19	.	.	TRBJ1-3	CASSIPGPGNTIYF	TGTGCCAGTAGTATACCGGGACCTGGAAACACCATATATTTT
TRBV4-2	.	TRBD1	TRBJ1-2	CASSHRTGGTDGYTF	TGTGCCAGCAGCCACCGGACAGGGGGTACTGATGGCTACACCTTC
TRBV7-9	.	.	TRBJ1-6	CASSLASSNSPLHF	TGTGCCAGCAGCTTAGCCAGCAGCAATTCACCCCTCCACTTT
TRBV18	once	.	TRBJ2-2	CASSPKDGNTGELFF	TGTGCCAGCTCCCCAAAGGACGGGAACACCGGGGAGCTGTTTTTT
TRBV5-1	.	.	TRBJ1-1	CASSLARYRSLNTEAFF	TGCGCCAGCAGCTTGGCCAGGTATAGGAGCCTGAACACTGAAGCTTTCTTT
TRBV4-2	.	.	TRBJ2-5	CASSQDPMFQETQYF	TGTGCCAGCAGCCAGGATCCTATGTTCCAAGAGACCCAGTACTTC
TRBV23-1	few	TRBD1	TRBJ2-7	CASSQRAGTGLYEQYF	TGCGCCAGCAGTCAACGTGCCGGGACAGGGTTATACGAGCAGTACTTC
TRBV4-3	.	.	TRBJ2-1	CASSQVLREYNEQFF	TGCGCCAGCAGCCAAGTCCTCAGGGAATACAATGAGCAGTTCTTC
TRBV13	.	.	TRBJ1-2	CASSLGWPLGYGYTF	TGTGCCAGCAGCTTAGGGTGGCCCCTGGGGTATGGCTACACCTTC
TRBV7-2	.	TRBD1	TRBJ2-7	CASSLGGTAFYEQYF	TGTGCCAGCAGCTTAGGGGGGACAGCTTTCTACGAGCAGTACTTC
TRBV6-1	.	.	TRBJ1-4	CASSEQPKEKLFF	TGTGCCAGCAGTGAACAGCCAAAAGAAAAACTGTTTTTT
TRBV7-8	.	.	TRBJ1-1	CASSFDGNTEAFF	TGTGCCAGCAGCTTTGATGGGAACACTGAAGCTTTCTTT
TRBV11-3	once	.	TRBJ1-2	CASSLTANYGYTF	TGTGCCAGCAGCTTAACAGCCAACTATGGCTACACCTTC
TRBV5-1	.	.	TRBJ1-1	CASSLGGYSLEAFF	TGCGCCAGCAGCTTGGGGGGATACTCCTTAGAGGCTTTCTTT
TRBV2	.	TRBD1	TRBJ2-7	CASSEWTGLYEQYF	TGTGCCAGCAGTGAATGGACAGGGCTCTACGAGCAGTACTTC
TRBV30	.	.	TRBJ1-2	CAWVLVGLGYTF	TGTGCCTGGGTCCTCGTTGGCCTTGGCTACACCTTC
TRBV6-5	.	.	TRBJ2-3	CASSPSGDTQYF	TGTGCCAGCAGTCCCAGTGGGGATACGCAGTATTTT
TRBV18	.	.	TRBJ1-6	CASSPNQNSPLHF	TGTGCCAGCTCACCTAATCAGAATTCACCCCTCCACTTT
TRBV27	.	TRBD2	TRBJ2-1	CASSLGLAAVNEQFF	TGTGCCAGCAGTTTAGGACTAGCTGCGGTTAATGAGCAGTTCTTC
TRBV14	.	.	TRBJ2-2	CASSRQGVRSSGELFF	TGTGCCAGCAGCCGGCAGGGTGTGAGAAGTTCCGGGGAGCTGTTTTTT
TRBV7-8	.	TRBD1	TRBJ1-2	CASSPRDRGRGYYGYTF	TGTGCCAGCAGCCCAAGGGACAGGGGGCGCGGTTACTATGGCTACACCTTC
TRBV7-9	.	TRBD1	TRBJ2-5	CASSSTGAGETQYF	TGTGCCAGCAGCTCTACAGGGGCAGGGGAGACCCAGTACTTC
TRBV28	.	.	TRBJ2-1	CASSSIHYVGTGIRGVF	.